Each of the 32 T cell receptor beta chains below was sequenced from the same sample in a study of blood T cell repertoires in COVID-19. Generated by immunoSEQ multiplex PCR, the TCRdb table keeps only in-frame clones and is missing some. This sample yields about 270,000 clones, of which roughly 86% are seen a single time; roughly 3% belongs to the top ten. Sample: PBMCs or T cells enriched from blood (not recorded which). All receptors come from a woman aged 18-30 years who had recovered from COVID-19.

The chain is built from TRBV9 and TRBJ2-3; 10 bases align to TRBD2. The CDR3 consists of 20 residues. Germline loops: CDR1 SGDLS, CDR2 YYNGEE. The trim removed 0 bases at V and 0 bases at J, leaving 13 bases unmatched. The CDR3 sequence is CASSVGSSGRMGPSTDTQYF. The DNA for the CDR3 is TGTGCCAGCAGCGTAGGATCTAGCGGGAGAATGGGACCGAGCACAGATACGCAGTATTTT.

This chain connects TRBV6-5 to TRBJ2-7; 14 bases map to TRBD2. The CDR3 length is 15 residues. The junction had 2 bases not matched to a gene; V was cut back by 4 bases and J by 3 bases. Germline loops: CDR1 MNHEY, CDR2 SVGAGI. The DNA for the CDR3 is TGTGCCAGCAGTTCTGGGACTAGCGGGGGCTACGAGCAGTACTTC. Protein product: CASSSGTSGGYEQYF.

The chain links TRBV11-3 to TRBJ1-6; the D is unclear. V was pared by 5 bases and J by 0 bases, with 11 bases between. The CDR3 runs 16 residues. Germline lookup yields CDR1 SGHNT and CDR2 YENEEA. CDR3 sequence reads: CASSITPSSYNSPLHF. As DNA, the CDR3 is TGTGCCAGCAGCATCACCCCGAGCTCCTATAATTCACCCCTCCACTTT.

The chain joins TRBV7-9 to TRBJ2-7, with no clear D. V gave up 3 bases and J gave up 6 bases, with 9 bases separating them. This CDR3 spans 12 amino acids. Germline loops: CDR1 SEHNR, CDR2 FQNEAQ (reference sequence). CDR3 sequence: CASSLMYSEQYF. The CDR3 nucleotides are TGTGCCAGCAGCTTGATGTACAGCGAGCAGTACTTC.

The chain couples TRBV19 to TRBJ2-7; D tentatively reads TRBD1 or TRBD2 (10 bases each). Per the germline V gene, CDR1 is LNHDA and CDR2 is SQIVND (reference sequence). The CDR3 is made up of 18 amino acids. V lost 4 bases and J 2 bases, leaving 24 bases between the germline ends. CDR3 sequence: CASSKGTGVSGRPYEQYF. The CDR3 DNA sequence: TGTGCCAGTAGTAAAGGGACAGGGGTTAGCGGGAGGCCCTACGAGCAGTACTTC. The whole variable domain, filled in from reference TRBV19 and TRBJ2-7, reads DGGITQSPKYLFRKEGQNVTLSCEQNLNHDAMYWYRQDPGQGLRLIYYSQIVNDFQKGDIAEGYSVSREKKESFPLTVTSAQKNPTAFYLCASSKGTGVSGRPYEQYFGPGTRLTVT.

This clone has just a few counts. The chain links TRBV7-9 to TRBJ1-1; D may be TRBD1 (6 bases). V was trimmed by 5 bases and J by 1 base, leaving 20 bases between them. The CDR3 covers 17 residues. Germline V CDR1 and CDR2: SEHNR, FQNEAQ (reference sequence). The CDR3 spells CASSLARGEPENTEAFF. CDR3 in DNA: TGTGCCAGCAGCCTCGCCAGGGGCGAACCCGAGAACACTGAAGCTTTCTTT.

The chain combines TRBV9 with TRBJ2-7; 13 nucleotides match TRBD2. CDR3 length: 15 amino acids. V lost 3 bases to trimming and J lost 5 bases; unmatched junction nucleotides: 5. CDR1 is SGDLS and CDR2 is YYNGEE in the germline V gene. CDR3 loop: CASSGGTSGKDEQYF. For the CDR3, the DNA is TGTGCCAGCAGCGGAGGGACTAGCGGGAAAGACGAGCAGTACTTC.

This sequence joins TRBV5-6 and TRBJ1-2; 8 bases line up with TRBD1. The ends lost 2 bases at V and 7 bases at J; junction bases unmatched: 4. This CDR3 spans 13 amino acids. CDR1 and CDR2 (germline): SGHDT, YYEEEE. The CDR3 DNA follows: TGTGCCAGCAGCTTCTCGGACAGGGCTGGCTACACCTTC. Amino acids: CASSFSDRAGYTF.

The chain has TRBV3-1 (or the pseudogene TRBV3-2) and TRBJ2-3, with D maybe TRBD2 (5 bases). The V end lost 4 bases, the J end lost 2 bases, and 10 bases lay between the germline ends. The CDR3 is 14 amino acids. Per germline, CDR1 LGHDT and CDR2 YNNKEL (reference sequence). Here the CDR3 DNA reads TGTGCCAGCAGCCCCCGGGGAGTCACAGATACGCAGTATTTT. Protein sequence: CASSPRGVTDTQYF.

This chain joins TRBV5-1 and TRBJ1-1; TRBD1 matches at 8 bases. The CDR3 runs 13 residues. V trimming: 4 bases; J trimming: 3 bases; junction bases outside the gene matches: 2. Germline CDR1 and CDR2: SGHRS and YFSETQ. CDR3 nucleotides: TGCGCCAGCAGCCCGACAGGGGACACTGAAGCTTTCTTT. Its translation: CASSPTGDTEAFF.

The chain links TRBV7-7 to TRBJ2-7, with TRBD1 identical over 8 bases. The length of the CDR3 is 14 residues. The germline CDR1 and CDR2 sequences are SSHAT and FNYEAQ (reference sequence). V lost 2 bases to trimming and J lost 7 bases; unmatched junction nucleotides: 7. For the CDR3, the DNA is TGTGCCAGCAGCTTACAGGGGGCGTCGGATGAGCAGTACTTC. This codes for CASSLQGASDEQYF.

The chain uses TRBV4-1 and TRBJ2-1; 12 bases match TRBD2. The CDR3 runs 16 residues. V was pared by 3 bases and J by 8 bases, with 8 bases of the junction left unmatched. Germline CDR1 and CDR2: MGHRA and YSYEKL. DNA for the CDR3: TGCGCCAGCAGCCAGACTAGCGGGGGCGGATCCTATGAGCAGTTCTTC. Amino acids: CASSQTSGGGSYEQFF.

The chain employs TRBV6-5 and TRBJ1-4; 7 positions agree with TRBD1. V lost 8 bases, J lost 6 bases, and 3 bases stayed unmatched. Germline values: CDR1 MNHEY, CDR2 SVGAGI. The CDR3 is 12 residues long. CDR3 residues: CASAGGDEKLFF. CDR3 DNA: TGTGCCAGCGCAGGGGGAGATGAAAAACTGTTTTTT.

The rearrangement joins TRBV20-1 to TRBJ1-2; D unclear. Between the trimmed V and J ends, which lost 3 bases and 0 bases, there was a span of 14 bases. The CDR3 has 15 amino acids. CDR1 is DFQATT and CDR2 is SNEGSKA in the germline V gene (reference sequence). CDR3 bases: TGCAGTGCTAGTCCCCAGGAGGGAGCTAACTATGGCTACACCTTC. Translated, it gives CSASPQEGANYGYTF.

The CDR3 nucleotides read TGCGCCAGCAGCCACGGAGGGGAGCAGCCCCAGCATTTT. This encodes CASSHGGEQPQHF. V and J are TRBV4-1 and TRBJ1-5; possible D gene TRBD1, 5 bases. The CDR3 sequence is 13 residues long. V lost 3 bases to trimming and J lost 7 bases, with 10 bases between them. The germline gives CDR1 MGHRA, CDR2 YSYEKL.

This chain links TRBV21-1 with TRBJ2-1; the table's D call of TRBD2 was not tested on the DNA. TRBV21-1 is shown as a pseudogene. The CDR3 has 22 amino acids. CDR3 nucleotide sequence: TGTGCCAGCAGCAAAGCGACTTCGCGGGAGGGCCGGAGTCTTCGCTCCTACAATGAGCAGTTCTTC. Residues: CASSKATSREGRSLRSYNEQFF.

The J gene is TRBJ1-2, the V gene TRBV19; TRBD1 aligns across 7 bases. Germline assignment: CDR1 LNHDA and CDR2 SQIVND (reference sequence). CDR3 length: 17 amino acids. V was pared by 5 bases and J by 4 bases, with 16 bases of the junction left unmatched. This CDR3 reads CASSPENSRTGVYGYTF. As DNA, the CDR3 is TGTGCCAGTAGTCCAGAGAATTCACGGACAGGCGTCTATGGCTACACCTTC.

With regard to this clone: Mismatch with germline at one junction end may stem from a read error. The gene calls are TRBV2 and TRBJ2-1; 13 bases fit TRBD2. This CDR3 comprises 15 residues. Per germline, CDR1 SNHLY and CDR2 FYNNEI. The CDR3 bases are TGTGCCAGCAGTGATCCGGGACTAGCGGGGTATGAACAGTTCTTC. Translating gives CASSDPGLAGYEQFF. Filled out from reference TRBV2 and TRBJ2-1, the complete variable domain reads EPEVTQTPSHQVTQMGQEVILRCVPISNHLYFYWYRQILGQKVEFLVSFYNNEISEKSEIFDDQFSVERPDGSNFTLKIRSTKLEDSAMYFCASSDPGLAGYEQFFGPGTRLTVL.

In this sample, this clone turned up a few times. The CDR3 DNA reads as TGCGCCAGCAGCCAAGATCAAGGGGCGCCGAGCACTGAAGCTTTCTTT. This gives the protein CASSQDQGAPSTEAFF. V is TRBV4-3 and J is TRBJ1-1; maybe TRBD1 (5 bases). V was trimmed by 0 bases and J by 4 bases, leaving 15 bases between them. CDR3 length: 16 amino acids. Germline CDR1 reads LGHNA; CDR2 reads YSLEER.

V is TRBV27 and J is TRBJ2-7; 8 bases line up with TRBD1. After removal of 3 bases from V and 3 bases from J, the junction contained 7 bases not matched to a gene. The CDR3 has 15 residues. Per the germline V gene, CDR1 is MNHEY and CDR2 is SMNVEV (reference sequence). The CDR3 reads CASSFQGAIVYEQYF. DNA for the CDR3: TGTGCCAGCAGTTTCCAGGGGGCCATCGTCTACGAGCAGTACTTC.

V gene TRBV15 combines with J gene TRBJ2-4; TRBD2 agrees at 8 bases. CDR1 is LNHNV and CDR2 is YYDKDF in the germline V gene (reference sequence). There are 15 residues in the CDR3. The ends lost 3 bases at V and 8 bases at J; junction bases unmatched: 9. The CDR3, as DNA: TGTGCCACCAGCAGCCGGAGGCGGGGGGTAGACATTCAGTACTTC. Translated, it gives CATSSRRRGVDIQYF.

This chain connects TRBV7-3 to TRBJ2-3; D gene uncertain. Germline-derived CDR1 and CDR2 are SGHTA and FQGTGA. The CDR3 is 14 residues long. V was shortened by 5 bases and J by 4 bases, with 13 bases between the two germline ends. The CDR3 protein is CASSPNLGADTQYF. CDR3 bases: TGTGCCAGCAGCCCAAATCTAGGCGCAGATACGCAGTATTTT.

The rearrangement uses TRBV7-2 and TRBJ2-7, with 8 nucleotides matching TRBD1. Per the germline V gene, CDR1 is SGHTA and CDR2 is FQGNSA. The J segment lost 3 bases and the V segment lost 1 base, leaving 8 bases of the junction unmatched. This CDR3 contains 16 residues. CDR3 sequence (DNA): TGTGCCAGCAGCTTAGAGCCAGGGGGCTGGTACTACGAGCAGTACTTC. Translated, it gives CASSLEPGGWYYEQYF.

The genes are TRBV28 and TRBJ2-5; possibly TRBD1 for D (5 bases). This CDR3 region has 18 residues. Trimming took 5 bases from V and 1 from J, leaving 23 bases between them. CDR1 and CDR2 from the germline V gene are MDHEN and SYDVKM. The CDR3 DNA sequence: TGTGCCAGCAGTGGGATGAGAAGGGGCAGGTTTCTCCAAGAGACCCAGTACTTC. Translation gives CASSGMRRGRFLQETQYF.

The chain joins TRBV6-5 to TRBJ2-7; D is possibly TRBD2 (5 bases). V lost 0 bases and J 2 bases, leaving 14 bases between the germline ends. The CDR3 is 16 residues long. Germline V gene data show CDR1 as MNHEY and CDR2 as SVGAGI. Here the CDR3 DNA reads TGTGCCAGCAGTTACTCCCGGGGAATAGAGCCCTACGAGCAGTACTTC. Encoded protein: CASSYSRGIEPYEQYF.

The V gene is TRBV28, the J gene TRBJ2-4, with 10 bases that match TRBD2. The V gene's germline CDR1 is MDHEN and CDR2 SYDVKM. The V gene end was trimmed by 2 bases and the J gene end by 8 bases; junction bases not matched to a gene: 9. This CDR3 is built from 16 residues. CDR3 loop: CASSLGRGLAGDIQYF. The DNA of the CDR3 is TGTGCCAGCAGTTTAGGGAGGGGGCTAGCGGGAGACATTCAGTACTTC.

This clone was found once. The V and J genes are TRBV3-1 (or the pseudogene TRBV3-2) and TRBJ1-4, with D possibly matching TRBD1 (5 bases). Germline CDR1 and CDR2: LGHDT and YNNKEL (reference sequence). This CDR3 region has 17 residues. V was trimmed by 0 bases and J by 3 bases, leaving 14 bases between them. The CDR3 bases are TGTGCCAGCAGCCAAGATCGAGCGGGGCGGGCTAATGAAAAACTGTTTTTT. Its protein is CASSQDRAGRANEKLFF.

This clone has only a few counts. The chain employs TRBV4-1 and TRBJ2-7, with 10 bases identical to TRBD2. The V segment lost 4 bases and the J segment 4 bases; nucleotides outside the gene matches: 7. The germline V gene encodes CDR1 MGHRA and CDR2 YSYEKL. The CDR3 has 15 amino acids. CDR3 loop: CASSPEREGRYEQYF. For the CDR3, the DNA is TGCGCCAGCAGCCCCGAGCGGGAGGGCCGGTACGAGCAGTACTTC.

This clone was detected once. CDR3 sequence (DNA): TGTGCCACCAGCAGAAGCACAGGCTCCTACAATGAGCAGTTCTTC. Translated: CATSRSTGSYNEQFF. The chain combines TRBV15 with TRBJ2-1, with D perhaps TRBD1 (5 bases). CDR1 and CDR2 (germline): LNHNV, YYDKDF (reference sequence). The CDR3 runs to 15 residues. Trimming cost V 2 bases and J 0 bases, with 8 bases left between them. Variable domain in full (rest from reference TRBV15 and TRBJ2-1): DAMVIQNPRYQVTQFGKPVTLSCSQTLNHNVMYWYQQKSSQAPKLLFHYYDKDFNNEADTPDNFQSRRPNTSFCFLDIRSPGLGDTAMYLCATSRSTGSYNEQFFGPGTRLTVL.

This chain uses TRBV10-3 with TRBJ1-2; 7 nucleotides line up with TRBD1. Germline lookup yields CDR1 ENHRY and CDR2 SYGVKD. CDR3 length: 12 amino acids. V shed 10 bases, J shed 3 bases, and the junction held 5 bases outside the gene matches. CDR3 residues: CASSGTDYGYTF. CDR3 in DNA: TGTGCCAGCAGCGGGACAGACTATGGCTACACCTTC.

This chain's CDR3 is CASSQPPYDGYTF. DNA for the CDR3: TGTGCCAGCAGCCAACCTCCCTATGATGGCTACACCTTC. This chain connects TRBV3-1 (or the pseudogene TRBV3-2) to TRBJ1-2; D remains ambiguous. Per germline, CDR1 LGHDT and CDR2 YNNKEL (reference sequence). V was cut by 2 bases and J by 6 bases, with 10 bases left in between. The CDR3 has 13 amino acids.

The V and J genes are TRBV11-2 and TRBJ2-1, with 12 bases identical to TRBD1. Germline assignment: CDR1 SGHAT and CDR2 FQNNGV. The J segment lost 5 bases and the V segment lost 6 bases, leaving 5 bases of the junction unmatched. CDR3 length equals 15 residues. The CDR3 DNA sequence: TGTGCCAGCAGTTGGGACAGGGGGCATCACAATGAGCAGTTCTTC. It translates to CASSWDRGHHNEQFF.